The 7 T cell receptor beta chains reported below all come from one sample, sequenced in a study of cytomegalovirus exposure and HLA in healthy donors. Both 60 Vbeta primers and 13 Jbeta primers went into the PCR. TCRdb keeps only in-frame clones here, not all; method: immunoSEQ multiplex PCR. The data show about 120,000 clones, roughly three fifths seen once. Sequencing was performed on PBMCs. These receptors came from a man aged 35 to 55 in good health and CMV-seropositive.

The V gene is TRBV7-9, the J gene TRBJ2-3; 11 nucleotides align to TRBD2. Per germline, CDR1 SEHNR and CDR2 FQNEAQ (reference sequence). After removal of 4 bases from V and 3 bases from J, the junction contained 6 bases not matched to a gene. CDR3 size: 16 residues. The CDR3 nucleotides are TGTGCCAGCAGCTCCCCGACTAGCGGGGAAACAGATACGCAGTATTTT. Protein product: CASSSPTSGETDTQYF.

This chain joins TRBV28 and TRBJ2-6; the D gene is possibly TRBD1 (6 bases). The germline V and J ends were trimmed by 5 bases and 2 bases, with 13 bases remaining between them. This CDR3 spans 16 amino acids. The germline V gene encodes CDR1 MDHEN and CDR2 SYDVKM. The CDR3 loop is CASSDLRGTGANVLTF. CDR3 DNA sequence: TGTGCCAGCAGTGATCTGAGGGGGACTGGGGCCAACGTCCTGACTTTC.

V usage is TRBV18 and J usage is TRBJ2-7; D is perhaps TRBD1 (6 bases). CDR1 and CDR2 from the germline V gene are KGHSH and LQKENI. The V and J ends lost 4 bases and 4 bases respectively, with 17 bases between them. CDR3 length: 15 residues. CDR3: CASSQAGTPLYEQYF. In nucleotides, the CDR3 is TGTGCCAGCTCACAGGCCGGGACACCTCTTTACGAGCAGTACTTC.

J is TRBJ1-2 and V is TRBV4-1; D is perhaps TRBD1 (5 bases). The CDR3 loop spans 16 amino acids. Trimming removed 1 base from V and 2 bases from J, with 14 bases in between. The germline gives CDR1 MGHRA, CDR2 YSYEKL. In nucleotides, the CDR3 is TGCGCCAGCAGCCAAGGTTTTCGCAGGGTCAACTATGGCTACACCTTC. Encoded protein: CASSQGFRRVNYGYTF.

The V gene is TRBV19, the J gene TRBJ2-5, with 9 bases aligning to TRBD1. Germline V gives CDR1 LNHDA, CDR2 SQIVND (reference sequence). This CDR3 region has 17 residues. With V trimmed by 2 bases and J by 1 base, 8 bases remained unmatched. This CDR3 reads CASSIYGTGTFQETQYF. The CDR3 coding sequence is TGTGCCAGTAGTATATATGGGACAGGGACCTTCCAAGAGACCCAGTACTTC.

The V gene is TRBV5-1, the J gene TRBJ1-1, with a tentative D call TRBD1 (6 bases). Germline values: CDR1 SGHRS, CDR2 YFSETQ. The CDR3 consists of 13 residues. Trimming removed 4 bases from V and 1 base from J, with 8 bases in between. CDR3: CASSLQGNTEAFF. CDR3 in DNA: TGCGCCAGCAGCCTACAGGGGAACACTGAAGCTTTCTTT.

The J gene is TRBJ2-7, the V gene TRBV27; 12 bases map to TRBD2. This CDR3 comprises 14 residues. V lost 8 bases, J lost 3 bases, and 5 bases stayed unmatched. The germline V gene encodes CDR1 MNHEY and CDR2 SMNVEV (reference sequence). The CDR3 sequence: CASARLAGDYEQYF. CDR3 DNA: TGTGCCAGCGCCAGACTAGCGGGGGACTACGAGCAGTACTTC.